This is a list of T cell receptor beta chains from one sample in a study of cytomegalovirus exposure and HLA in healthy donors. Sequencing used immunoSEQ multiplex PCR; TCRdb keeps in-frame clones, though not all of them. Seen in this sample are 45,000 to 60,000 clones; the ten most common clones hold approximately 7%. What was sequenced was PBMCs. These receptors came from a woman in her 40s in good health and CMV-seronegative. Both conserved end residues are part of each CDR3. Fields, in order: D gene, V gene, J gene, CDR3 DNA, CDR3 protein. The D gene is left open where the match is weak.

.,TRBV11-2,TRBJ2-3,TGTGCCAGCAAACTAGCCGCGGATACGCAGTATTTT,CASKLAADTQYF
.,TRBV4-3,TRBJ2-1,TGCGCCAGCAGCCAAGAACGAGGAAGGGAGCAGTTCTTC,CASSQERGREQFF
TRBD2,TRBV7-9,TRBJ2-1,TGTGCCAGCGGGGGGGGAGGGTACAATGAGCAGTTCTTC,CASGGGGYNEQFF
TRBD1,TRBV11-1,TRBJ2-7,TGTGCCAGCACTTGGGACGACAGGGTGGACTACGAGCAGTACTTC,CASTWDDRVDYEQYF
.,TRBV28,TRBJ2-7,TGTGCCAGCGCCGTTGGACTCTCCTCCTACGAGCAGTACTTC,CASAVGLSSYEQYF
.,TRBV5-6,TRBJ1-6,TGTGCCAGCAGCTTGGAGCGGATGAATTCACCCCTCCACTTT,CASSLERMNSPLHF
.,TRBV27,TRBJ1-2,TGTGCCAGCAGTCCTGCTATGGAGGGCTGGCGCTACACCTTC,CASSPAMEGWRYTF
.,TRBV7-2,TRBJ1-3,TGTGCCAGCAGCTTAGCGAGTTCTGGAAACACCATATATTTT,CASSLASSGNTIYF
TRBD2,TRBV7-2,TRBJ2-5,TGTGCCAGCAGCTCTCCTAGCGGGGGGGCCCGGGAGACCCAGTACTTC,CASSSPSGGARETQYF
TRBD1,TRBV7-9,TRBJ1-6,TGTGCCAGCAGCTATGGACAGGAAAATTCACCCCTCCACTTT,CASSYGQENSPLHF
TRBD2,TRBV7-8,TRBJ2-1,TGTGCCAGCAGACTAGGGCGGGGGAGCTCCTACAATGAGCAGTTCTTC,CASRLGRGSSYNEQFF
TRBD1,TRBV4-3,TRBJ2-7,TGCGCCAGCAGCCGAAGGGACAGGGTCGACGAGCAGTACTTC,CASSRRDRVDEQYF
.,TRBV28,TRBJ2-5,TGTGCCAGCAGTTTATACCCAGGGCAAGGGGAGACCCAGTACTTC,CASSLYPGQGETQYF
TRBD2,TRBV30,TRBJ2-1,TGTGCCTCCTCTAGCGGGGGGGCGGGTGAGCAGTTCTTC,CASSSGGAGEQFF
TRBD2,TRBV18,TRBJ2-3,TGTGCCAGCTCATATAGCGGGGTGAGCACAGATACGCAGTATTTT,CASSYSGVSTDTQYF
.,TRBV27,TRBJ2-7,TGTGCCAGCAGCCAAGTGGGGAGTGGGGCCTACGAGCAGTACTTC,CASSQVGSGAYEQYF
TRBD1,TRBV5-6,TRBJ2-3,TGTGCCAGCAGCTCACAGGGGGCTCAGGATACGCAGTATTTT,CASSSQGAQDTQYF
.,TRBV28,TRBJ1-5,TGTGCCAGCAGCTTCCGCGTGAACTTATCAAATCAGCCCCAGCATTTT,CASSFRVNLSNQPQHF
TRBD1,TRBV4-2,TRBJ2-2,TGTGCCAGCAGCCAAAACAGGGGAACCAACACCGGGGAGCTGTTTTTT,CASSQNRGTNTGELFF
.,TRBV18,TRBJ2-2,TGTGCCAGCTCACTCTACACCGGGGAGCTGTTTTTT,CASSLYTGELFF
.,TRBV20-1,TRBJ1-5,TGCAGTGCGAGGGAGCGTCAGCCCCAGCATTTT,CSARERQPQHF
TRBD1,TRBV18,TRBJ1-1,TGTGCCAGCTCACCGTGGACAGGGGACACTGAAGCTTTCTTT,CASSPWTGDTEAFF